These T cell receptor beta chains were read from a single sample in a study of blood T cell repertoires in COVID-19. TCRdb keeps only in-frame clones here, not all; method: immunoSEQ multiplex PCR. Among around 360,000 clones listed, roughly 86% were seen once. Sequencing used peripheral blood. These TCRs come from a woman aged 25 to 39 with COVID-19, enrolled during active disease. Each CDR3 is given with its conserved first and last residue. The order of the fields is clone size, V gene, J gene, D gene, CDR3 protein, CDR3 DNA. D genes are given only for firm matches. Size is omitted from some rows. Given values are once, few, many or a class for expanded clones.

>-|TRBV6-5|TRBJ2-7|-
CASSYSVGREQYF
TGTGCCAGCAGTTACTCGGTGGGGAGAGAGCAGTACTTC
>-|TRBV7-2|TRBJ2-7|-
CASTPRGGGIYEQYF
TGTGCCAGCACCCCCCGAGGGGGAGGGATCTACGAGCAGTACTTC
>-|TRBV10-3|TRBJ2-1|TRBD1
CAITGDREGNEQFF
TGTGCCATCACTGGGGACAGGGAGGGCAATGAGCAGTTCTTC
>-|TRBV21-1|TRBJ1-1|-
CASSPLERMNTEAFF
TGTGCCAGCAGCCCTTTGGAGCGCATGAACACTGAAGCTTTCTTT
>-|TRBV6-1|TRBJ1-5|TRBD1
CASSEDRGSNQPQHF
TGTGCCAGCAGTGAAGACAGGGGGAGCAATCAGCCCCAGCATTTT
>-|TRBV29-1|TRBJ2-5|TRBD1
CSVEVGTDGETQYF
TGCAGCGTTGAAGTGGGGACAGACGGGGAGACCCAGTACTTC
>-|TRBV11-2|TRBJ2-7|-
CASSLDPAGEQYF
TGTGCCAGCAGCTTAGATCCCGCCGGGGAGCAGTACTTC
>-|TRBV29-1|TRBJ2-5|-
CSVIGREFETQYF
TGCAGCGTGATCGGTCGTGAGTTCGAGACCCAGTACTTC
>-|TRBV6-5|TRBJ1-6|-
CASSYGEDNSPLHF
TGTGCCAGCAGTTACGGGGAGGATAATTCACCCCTCCACTTT
>-|TRBV3-1/TRBV3-2|TRBJ2-3|-
CASLYGSTDTQYF
TGTGCCAGCCTCTACGGGAGCACAGATACGCAGTATTTT
>-|TRBV2|TRBJ2-7|TRBD2
CASRPTSGRAYEQYF
TGTGCCAGCAGACCTACTAGCGGGAGGGCCTACGAGCAGTACTTC
>once|TRBV6-6|TRBJ1-4|-
CASSLREKLFF
TGTGCCAGCAGCCTGAGGGAAAAACTGTTTTTT
>-|TRBV2|TRBJ2-3|-
CASSEAFLAGDTQYF
TGTGCCAGCAGTGAAGCTTTCCTAGCCGGGGATACGCAGTATTTT
>-|TRBV4-3|TRBJ2-1|TRBD2
CASSQGIAGGVDEQFF
TGCGCCAGCAGCCAAGGTATAGCGGGAGGGGTGGATGAGCAGTTCTTC
>-|TRBV10-3|TRBJ2-2|TRBD1
CAVTRAGGSGELFF
TGTGCCGTCACTAGGGCAGGGGGCTCCGGGGAGCTGTTTTTT
>once|TRBV3-1/TRBV3-2|TRBJ1-1|-
CASSPHRVDTEAFF
TGTGCCAGCAGCCCCCACAGGGTTGACACTGAAGCTTTCTTT
>-|TRBV4-1|TRBJ2-2|-
CASSPRPGQKNTGELFF
TGCGCCAGCAGCCCCCGGCCAGGGCAGAAAAACACCGGGGAGCTGTTTTTT
>-|TRBV5-6|TRBJ1-5|-
CASSNLGRGDQPQHF
TGTGCCAGCAGCAACCTGGGGAGGGGGGATCAGCCCCAGCATTTT
>-|TRBV7-8|TRBJ2-7|-
CASSLATWDEQYF
TGTGCCAGCAGCTTAGCGACTTGGGACGAGCAGTACTTC
>-|TRBV5-4|TRBJ2-5|-
CASSQSGAQYF
TGTGCCAGCAGCCAATCGGGGGCCCAGTACTTC
>-|TRBV24-1|TRBJ2-3|-
CATSPGGRGEDTQYF
TGTGCCACCAGTCCTGGAGGGAGAGGTGAAGATACGCAGTATTTT
>-|TRBV2|TRBJ2-5|-
CASSRQYQETQYF
TGTGCCAGCAGTCGACAATACCAAGAGACCCAGTACTTC
>-|TRBV3-1/TRBV3-2|TRBJ2-3|-
CASSQTIGTDTQYF
TGTGCCAGCAGCCAGACTATCGGCACAGATACGCAGTATTTT
>-|TRBV30|TRBJ1-3|-
CAWSANRAAGNTIYF
TGTGCCTGGAGTGCGAACAGGGCTGCTGGAAACACCATATATTTT